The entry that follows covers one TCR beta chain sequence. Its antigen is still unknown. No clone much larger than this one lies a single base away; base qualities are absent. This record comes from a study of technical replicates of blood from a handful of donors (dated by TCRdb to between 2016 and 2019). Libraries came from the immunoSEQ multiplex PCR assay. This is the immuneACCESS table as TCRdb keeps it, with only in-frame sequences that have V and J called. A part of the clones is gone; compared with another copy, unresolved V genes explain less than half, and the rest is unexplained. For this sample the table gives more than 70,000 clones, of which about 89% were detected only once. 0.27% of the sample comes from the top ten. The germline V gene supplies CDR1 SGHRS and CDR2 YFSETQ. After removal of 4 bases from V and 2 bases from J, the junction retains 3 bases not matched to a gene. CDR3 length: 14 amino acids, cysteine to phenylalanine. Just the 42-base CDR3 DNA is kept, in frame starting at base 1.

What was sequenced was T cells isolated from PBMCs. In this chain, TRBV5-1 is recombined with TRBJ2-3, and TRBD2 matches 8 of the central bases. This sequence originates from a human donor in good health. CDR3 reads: CASSGGLVTDTQYF. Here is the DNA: TGCGCCAGCAGCGGGGGACTAGTCACAGATACGCAGTATTTT.